The 11 T cell receptor beta chains below were found in one sample sequenced in a study. A single record per CDR3 protein comes from TCRdb applying MiXCR to the 5' RACE reads. The repertoire consists of some 12,000 distinct CDR3 sequences, with about 51% occurring once and the leading ten covering roughly an eighth. The sample consisted of tumor-infiltrating naive CD4+ T cells sorted from the breast tumor. Subset reported: naive CD4+ T cells, CD4+CD45RA+CD25-. All receptors come from a female donor with breast cancer.

The V call is TRBV5-1, the J call TRBJ2-3, with D perhaps assigned TRBD1 or TRBD2 (5 bases each). V was trimmed by 4 bases and J by 1 base, leaving 25 bases between them. CDR3 length: 19 amino acids. Germline CDR1 SGHRS, CDR2 YFSETQ. DNA for the CDR3: TGCGCCAGCAGCCCAATGGGGGTCGGCAGAGTGAGTGGCACAGATACGCAGTATTTT. Translated: CASSPMGVGRVSGTDTQYF.

The chain uses TRBV6-1 and TRBJ1-3; D unclear. From germline, CDR1 is MNHNS and CDR2 SASEGT. V was clipped by 8 bases and J by 3 bases, with 5 bases between them. CDR3 length equals 11 residues. CDR3 DNA sequence: TGTGCCAGCTGGGGTGGAAACACCATATATTTT. It is translated as CASWGGNTIYF.

The chain uses TRBV12-3 or TRBV12-4 and TRBJ1-2; possibly TRBD1 for D (5 bases). Trimming shortened V by 2 bases and J by 4 bases, and 8 bases separated the two germline ends. CDR3 size: 13 residues. Here the CDR3 reads CASSLRRAYGYTF. The CDR3 bases are TGTGCCAGCAGTTTACGCAGGGCCTATGGCTACACCTTC.

V is TRBV10-2 and J is TRBJ1-6; 9 bases are shared with TRBD1. Germline trimming cut 4 bases from V and 4 bases from J; bases unmatched to any gene: 8. Germline loops: CDR1 WSHSY, CDR2 SAAADI. The CDR3 is made up of 17 amino acids. The CDR3 DNA reads TGCGCCAGCAGTGGGCTGACAGGGGGACCTTATAATTCACCCCTCCACTTT. Its protein is CASSGLTGGPYNSPLHF.

This clonotype was observed a single time. At one of its ends the junction is not consistent with the germline gene, which may arise from a read error. The chain employs TRBV20-1 and TRBJ1-2, with TRBD1 matching over 7 bases. This CDR3 comprises 13 residues. Per germline, CDR1 DFQATT and CDR2 SNEGSKA (reference sequence). CDR3 bases: TGCAGTGCTCCACTTACAGGGGACTATGGCCACACCTTC. It specifies CSAPLTGDYGHTF.

For this clonotype: Relative to the germline gene, one junction end is altered; a read error may explain this. The chain links TRBV12-3 or TRBV12-4 to TRBJ2-7; no reliable D call. The CDR3 is 12 residues long. This CDR3 is CASSLALDEQYF. The CDR3 DNA follows: TGTGCCAGCAGTTTAGCCCTCGACGAACAGTACTTC.

V usage is TRBV7-9 and J usage is TRBJ1-2, with a possible D match to TRBD1 (5 bases). Trimming shortened V by 2 bases and J by 4 bases, and 8 bases separated the two germline ends. Germline CDR1 is SEHNR and CDR2 is FQNEAQ (reference sequence). The CDR3 totals 13 residues. The CDR3 loop is CASSLRGSYGYTF. DNA for the CDR3: TGTGCCAGCAGCTTACGGGGGAGCTATGGCTACACCTTC.

To note about this clonotype: With a much larger clone just one base away, this may be a read error. This chain joins TRBV29-1 and TRBJ2-1; 11 positions match TRBD1. Germline CDR1 reads SQVTM; CDR2 reads ANQGSEA. The CDR3 has 14 residues. J lost 8 bases, V lost 5 bases, and 8 bases had no gene match. CDR3 in amino acids: CSVKDRGRYHEQFF. CDR3 coding DNA: TGCAGCGTTAAGGACAGGGGGCGTTACCATGAGCAGTTCTTC.

This clonotype has a handful of counts. V gene TRBV20-1 combines with J gene TRBJ1-1; D unclear. Germline CDR1 and CDR2: DFQATT and SNEGSKA (reference sequence). The CDR3 sequence is 12 residues long. V was shortened by 8 bases and J by 4 bases, with 14 bases between the two germline ends. The CDR3 region is CSPSLLPTEAFF. The CDR3 DNA is TGCAGTCCTTCCTTACTCCCCACTGAAGCTTTCTTT.

Remarks on this clonotype: A junction boundary mismatches the germline segment, possibly from a read error. The chain has TRBV7-9 and TRBJ2-1; TRBD1 might be the D (5 bases). Germline-derived CDR1 and CDR2 are SEHNR and FQNEAQ (reference sequence). The CDR3 has 14 amino acids. CDR3 in amino acids: CASNSPSRGVEQFF. CDR3 coding DNA: TGTGCCAGCAACTCCCCCTCAAGGGGTGTTGAGCAATTCTTC.

The rearrangement links TRBV20-1 to TRBJ2-1; 13 nucleotides match TRBD2. With V trimmed by 2 bases and J by 4 bases, 11 bases remained unmatched. Germline loops: CDR1 DFQATT, CDR2 SNEGSKA (reference sequence). The CDR3 runs to 18 residues. CDR3 region: CSARKLAGGPLGYNEQFF. The CDR3 nucleotides are TGCAGTGCTAGAAAACTAGCGGGAGGGCCACTGGGATACAATGAGCAGTTCTTC.